This T cell receptor beta chain was sequenced during a study of cytomegalovirus exposure and HLA in healthy donors. Overall study results and limits: For most TCR beta V segments, an earlier analysis put the productive rate at about 87% or about 30% of the time.

Nominal health characterized the donors when sampled, though unrecorded immune exposures were likely. A word on this clone: Its target is not known.

V dropped 5 bases and J dropped 1 base, with 6 bases sitting between them. This CDR3 region has 14 residues. In germline, CDR1 is SGHTA, CDR2 FQGTGA. PCR amplification relied on 60 Vbeta primers (plus 13 Jbeta primers). This table comes from immunoSEQ multiplex PCR, and its TCRdb copy is limited to in-frame clones, with some not included. This sample has some 190,000 clones, with 82% found just once. This chain joins TRBV7-3 and TRBJ2-6, with TRBD2 as a possible D gene (6 bases). Sequencing was done on a sample of PBMCs. The sequence was collected from a man in his forties or fifties in good health and CMV-seronegative. CDR3 amino acids: CASSRGSGANVLTF. CDR3 DNA sequence: TGTGCCAGCAGCCGGGGGTCTGGGGCCAACGTCCTGACTTTC.